This TCR beta chain was sequenced in a study of cytomegalovirus exposure and HLA in healthy donors. This clone has just one count. The CDR3 is 15 amino acids. Germline V gives CDR1 MNHNY, CDR2 SVGAGI (reference sequence). Between the trimmed V and J ends, which lost 7 bases and 0 bases, there was a span of 13 bases. Primers included in the PCR were 60 Vbeta and 13 Jbeta primers. Produced via immunoSEQ multiplex PCR; TCRdb's table is partial and in-frame only. The sample shows around 63,000 clones, just under 80% of them seen only once. The sequence derives from a middle-aged man in good health and CMV-seronegative. The chain combines TRBV6-6 with TRBJ1-5; D not resolved. What was sequenced was PBMCs. CDR3 nucleotide sequence: TGTGCCAGCACCCTCAGTTTTATTAGCAATCAGCCCCAGCATTTT. Amino acid sequence: CASTLSFISNQPQHF.